This entry is about one T cell receptor (beta chain). Antigen specificity is unknown. Vbeta (60) and Jbeta (13) primers were used in the PCR. Method: immunoSEQ multiplex PCR; TCRdb's copy keeps in-frame clones and lacks some. The sample includes 60,000 to 90,000 clones, 84% of them seen just once. The data originate from a study of cytomegalovirus exposure and HLA in healthy donors. CDR1 is LNHDA and CDR2 is SQIVND in the germline V gene (reference sequence). V was trimmed by 6 bases and J by 6 bases, leaving 14 bases between them. The CDR3 loop spans 13 amino acids. The study's findings and limits: Per a prior analysis, the majority of TCR beta V segments were productive roughly 87% or roughly 30% of the time. Apart from CMV serostatus, no immune exposure information was available.

Sample: PBMCs. The rearrangement uses TRBV19 and TRBJ1-2; D uncertain. This receptor was identified in a man in his 70s in good health and CMV-seropositive. The CDR3 region has the DNA TGTGCCAGTAGCCCGGGAGTACCCGATGGCTACACCTTC. Its protein product is CASSPGVPDGYTF. Together with reference TRBV19 and TRBJ1-2, the CDR3 gives the full variable domain: DGGITQSPKYLFRKEGQNVTLSCEQNLNHDAMYWYRQDPGQGLRLIYYSQIVNDFQKGDIAEGYSVSREKKESFPLTVTSAQKNPTAFYLCASSPGVPDGYTFGSGTRLTVV.